Included here is one T cell receptor (beta chain) sequence, with context. Its antigen is unknown. The J segment lost 1 base and the V segment lost 6 bases, leaving 5 bases of the junction unmatched. The length of the CDR3 is 16 residues. TCRdb independently ran MiXCR on the 5' RACE reads; one entry per CDR3 protein. The profile shows about 350,000 distinct CDR3 sequences, approximately 15% of them singletons. This entry belongs to a study of T-cell memory formation after mild COVID-19. Study observations and caveats: CD4/CD8 balance characterized clones contracting day 15 to 85, and CD4+ skew characterized later expanders.

V gene TRBV12-3 or TRBV12-4 combines with J gene TRBJ2-3; 12 nucleotides match TRBD2. Sequenced: PBMCs or a T cell subset sorted from them (not recorded which). The receptor was derived from a man in his late teens or twenties who had mild COVID-19 (a few samples of this study predate the infection). Cell type and time point are not known. CDR3 in amino acids: CASRLAGGPGTDTQYF. CDR3 nucleotides: TGTGCCAGCAGGCTAGCGGGGGGGCCAGGCACAGATACGCAGTATTTT.